The following is a T cell receptor (beta chain) sequence with its context. The data were taken from a study of T-cell reconstitution after alpha-beta-depleted transplantation in children. Preparation of the TCRbeta library was carried out with unique molecular identifiers. TCRdb processed the PCR reads anew with MiXCR; each CDR3 protein has one entry. This repertoire shows 350,000 to 450,000 distinct CDR3 sequences, over 20% found once; its top ten account for 3.8%. This CDR3 has 14 residues. Germline V gene sequence: CDR1 DFQATT, CDR2 SNEGSKA (reference sequence). Deletions cut 4 bases from V and 7 bases from J, with 19 bases between.

The clonotype comes from a human donor who donated a stem cell graft to a child with acute myeloid leukemia. Material: PBMCs from the stem cell graft donor, obtained from the stem cell graft. The V and J genes are TRBV20-1 and TRBJ1-2, with a weak D call TRBD1 (6 bases). The CDR3 sequence is CSATSSTGSGGYTF. CDR3 nucleotides: TGCAGTGCTACAAGCTCGACAGGCAGTGGTGGCTACACCTTC.